Listed here are 15 T cell receptor beta chains from one sample, sequenced in a study of OX40 agonist ivuxolimab in advanced cancers. Assay used: immunoSEQ multiplex PCR; TCRdb lists only in-frame clones, some missing. The table lists 65,000 to 100,000 clones, around 94% of them singletons, with around 10% in the top ten. Sample: CD4+ or CD8+ T cells sorted from blood, taken in a trial of the OX40 agonist ivuxolimab. These receptor sequences come from an adult with an advanced solid tumor such as melanoma, head and neck, liver or kidney cancer.

In this sample, this clone turned up once. This chain uses TRBV28 with TRBJ1-2; D unclear. Trimming stripped 5 bases from V and 0 bases from J, with 16 bases between. CDR3 size: 16 residues. CDR1 is MDHEN, CDR2 SYDVKM, per germline. As DNA, the CDR3 is TGTGCCAGCAGTCAATCCCTGACGGAAGCTAACTATGGCTACACCTTC. This translates into CASSQSLTEANYGYTF.

This rearrangement joins TRBV15 to TRBJ2-5, with a tentative D call TRBD2 (5 bases). V was trimmed by 1 base and J by 5 bases, leaving 14 bases between them. In germline, CDR1 is LNHNV, CDR2 YYDKDF (reference sequence). The CDR3 has 15 residues. The DNA for the CDR3 is TGTGCCACCAGCAGAGTTTTAGCGTGGGCGGAGACCCAGTACTTC. Protein: CATSRVLAWAETQYF.

The genes are TRBV15 and TRBJ2-2, with 9 bases lining up with TRBD1. Germline V CDR1 and CDR2: LNHNV, YYDKDF (reference sequence). CDR3 length: 16 amino acids. Trimming removed 5 bases from V and 2 bases from J; junction bases left unmatched: 6. Here the CDR3 DNA reads TGTGCCACCAGCCCCCGGACAGGGGACAACACCGGGGAGCTGTTTTTT. This sequence encodes CATSPRTGDNTGELFF.

This chain joins TRBV27 and TRBJ2-1; D is perhaps TRBD1 or TRBD2 (5 bases each). Germline CDR1 is MNHEY and CDR2 is SMNVEV (reference sequence). The CDR3 runs to 14 residues. Deletions cut 0 bases from V and 7 bases from J, with 10 bases between. The chain's CDR3 is CASSLSRGANEQFF. The CDR3 region has the DNA TGTGCCAGCAGTTTATCCCGGGGCGCGAATGAGCAGTTCTTC.

The CDR3 here is CASSLADQETQYF. The CDR3, as DNA: TGTGCCAGCAGTTTAGCGGACCAAGAGACCCAGTACTTC. V is TRBV6-5 and J is TRBJ2-5; TRBD2 might be the D (6 bases). Germline V gene lookup returns CDR1 MNHEY and CDR2 SVGAGI. The CDR3 runs 13 residues. V was trimmed by 4 bases and J by 0 bases, leaving 6 bases between them.

The chain employs TRBV5-8 and TRBJ2-7, with 9 bases lining up with TRBD2. From germline, CDR1 is SGHTS and CDR2 YDEGEE. With V trimmed by 0 bases and J by 5 bases, 3 bases remained unmatched. This CDR3 has 14 residues. The CDR3 reads CASSLGLAVHEQYF. In DNA, the CDR3 is TGTGCCAGCAGCTTGGGACTAGCGGTCCACGAGCAGTACTTC.

This chain joins TRBV6-5 and TRBJ1-4, with 9 bases lining up with TRBD1. The trim removed 6 bases at V and 6 bases at J, leaving 8 bases unmatched. CDR3 length: 15 amino acids. Germline V gene lookup returns CDR1 MNHEY and CDR2 SVGAGI. DNA for the CDR3: TGTGCCAGCAGCGTTACAGGGGGCAGTGATGAAAAACTGTTTTTT. This translates into CASSVTGGSDEKLFF.

CDR3: CSVKKGIGNTEAFF. As DNA, the CDR3 is TGCAGCGTCAAGAAGGGGATTGGGAACACTGAAGCTTTCTTT. V usage is TRBV29-1 and J usage is TRBJ1-1, with D possibly matching TRBD1 (5 bases). CDR3 length equals 14 residues. The germline V and J ends were trimmed by 6 bases and 1 base, with 15 bases remaining between them. Germline lookup yields CDR1 SQVTM and CDR2 ANQGSEA.

The chain employs TRBV6-5 and TRBJ1-5; 7 bases agree with TRBD1. J lost 4 bases, V lost 5 bases, and 8 bases had no gene match. Germline V gene data show CDR1 as MNHEY and CDR2 as SVGAGI. This CDR3 is built from 15 residues. The CDR3: CASSPTGAPNQPQHF. CDR3 bases: TGTGCCAGCAGTCCTACAGGGGCGCCAAATCAGCCCCAGCATTTT.

J is TRBJ2-5 and V is TRBV9; 7 bases map to TRBD2. The V gene end was trimmed by 3 bases and the J gene end by 5 bases; junction bases not matched to a gene: 7. Germline CDR1 and CDR2: SGDLS and YYNGEE. The CDR3 is 14 amino acids. This CDR3 reads CASSAPGEGETQYF. The DNA of the CDR3 is TGTGCCAGCAGCGCCCCGGGGGAGGGCGAGACCCAGTACTTC.

This chain uses TRBV18 with TRBJ1-6, with TRBD1 identical over 7 bases. With 6 bases clipped from V and 7 bases from J, the junction kept 9 bases outside the gene matches. Germline V CDR1 and CDR2: KGHSH, LQKENI. The CDR3 has 15 amino acids. The CDR3 loop is CASSEGAYTNSPLHF. CDR3 nucleotide sequence: TGTGCCAGCTCGGAGGGGGCATATACCAATTCACCCCTCCACTTT.

The rearrangement joins TRBV7-6 to TRBJ2-2, with 8 bases fitting TRBD1. Germline V gene lookup returns CDR1 SGHVS and CDR2 FNYEAQ. The trim removed 5 bases at V and 6 bases at J, leaving 5 bases unmatched. The CDR3 length is 14 residues. CDR3 protein: CASSAMTGAGELFF. CDR3 nucleotides: TGTGCCAGCAGCGCCATGACAGGGGCCGGGGAGCTGTTTTTT. The full variable domain, its missing parts supplied by reference TRBV7-6 and TRBJ2-2, is GAGVSQSPRYKVTKRGQDVALRCDPISGHVSLYWYRQALGQGPEFLTYFNYEAQQDKSGLPNDRFSAERPEGSISTLTIQRTEQRDSAMYRCASSAMTGAGELFFGEGSRLTVL.

The rearrangement uses TRBV9 and TRBJ1-2; no firm D call. Deletions cut 0 bases from V and 3 bases from J, with 12 bases between. The CDR3 has 15 residues. Germline loops: CDR1 SGDLS, CDR2 YYNGEE. The CDR3 nucleotides read TGTGCCAGCAGCGTAGCTCCCGACGGGTACTATGGCTACACCTTC. This gives the protein CASSVAPDGYYGYTF. Filled out from reference TRBV9 and TRBJ1-2, the complete variable domain reads DSGVTQTPKHLITATGQRVTLRCSPRSGDLSVYWYQQSLDQGLQFLIQYYNGEERAKGNILERFSAQQFPDLHSELNLSSLELGDSALYFCASSVAPDGYYGYTFGSGTRLTVV.

This chain's CDR3 is CASSLAGDPYEQYF. The CDR3 nucleotides are TGTGCCAGCAGCTTGGCAGGAGACCCCTACGAGCAGTACTTC. The V call is TRBV5-6, the J call TRBJ2-7; D remains unclear. This CDR3 region has 14 residues. Germline CDR1 SGHDT, CDR2 YYEEEE. Trimming left V 0 bases short and J 2 bases short, with 9 bases between.

The V call is TRBV6-5, the J call TRBJ2-7, with D perhaps TRBD1 (5 bases). The germline V gene has CDR1 MNHEY and CDR2 SVGAGI. Trimming cost V 6 bases and J 4 bases, with 13 bases left between them. The CDR3 sequence is 13 residues long. CDR3 DNA: TGTGCCAGCAGCTTCACACAGGCGTACGAGCAGTACTTC. Its protein product is CASSFTQAYEQYF.